This T cell receptor (delta chain) was found in a study of gamma-delta T cells after stem cell transplantation. For this clone: The protein TCRdb gives is from a much larger clone and does not agree with this DNA's translation at residue 7, likely a read error; the protein shown here comes from the DNA.

TCRdb re-called the RT-PCR reads through CATT. Of more than 500 delta-chain clones in the sample, around 14% are singletons; the top ten hold roughly 52%. The CDR3 consists of 21 residues. The V gene's germline CDR1 is GEAIGNYY and CDR2 EKD. V shed 1 base and J shed 8 bases, with 37 bases lying between them. The receptor's source is a human donor. It is not recorded whose cells these are; they may come from a transplant donor. This chain connects TRDV2 to TRDJ1; D is perhaps TRDD3 (5 bases). The source material was gamma-delta T cells. CDR3 in amino acids: CACDTIATEGVSKGPSGKLIF. The CDR3 DNA reads TGTGCCTGTGACACGATCGCTACGGAGGGGGTATCTAAGGGCCCTAGCGGGAAACTCATCTTT.